A single sample is the source of the 30 T cell receptor beta chains below, sequenced in a study of blood T cells in healthy people across ages. The second PCR ran about 6 to 11 cycles with a sample-barcoded 5' primer and J-beta primers. Using its own MiXCR run on the 5' RACE reads, TCRdb lists one record per CDR3 protein. The sample shows around 1.5 million distinct CDR3 sequences, almost 60% of them seen only once. The sequencing sample was made of blood. Receptors originate from a young man in good health.

The chain couples TRBV6-5 to TRBJ1-1; D is uncertain. Germline assignment: CDR1 MNHEY and CDR2 SVGAGI. With 3 bases removed from V and 0 bases from J, the gap between germline ends came to 14 bases. The CDR3 runs 16 residues. In DNA, the CDR3 is TGTGCCAGCAGTTATAGTACCCGGGGTATGAACACTGAAGCTTTCTTT. This encodes CASSYSTRGMNTEAFF.

This clonotype occurred a few times. The chain employs TRBV29-1 and TRBJ2-5; possibly TRBD2 for D (6 bases). Gene TRBJ2-7 matches the end of the DNA better, so the J call may be wrong. Looked up from germline, CDR1 is SQVTM and CDR2 is ANQGSEA. The CDR3 length is 12 residues. CDR3 sequence: CSVETSIDEQYF. The DNA of the CDR3 is TGCAGCGTTGAAACTAGCATCGACGAGCAGTACTTC.

The rearrangement uses TRBV28 and TRBJ2-7; D is undetermined. Trimming shortened V by 6 bases and J by 2 bases, and 8 bases separated the two germline ends. The CDR3 has 12 amino acids. Germline CDR1 MDHEN, CDR2 SYDVKM. The CDR3 loop reads CASRMGPYEQYF. The CDR3, as DNA: TGTGCCAGCAGAATGGGTCCCTACGAGCAGTACTTC.

J is TRBJ2-7 and V is TRBV14; D is ambiguous. V was trimmed by 4 bases and J by 5 bases, leaving 12 bases between them. The CDR3 covers 13 residues. The germline V gene has CDR1 SGHDN and CDR2 FVKESK. Here the CDR3 DNA reads TGTGCCAGCAGCCTCAGGCTCCAGAACGAGCAGTACTTC. This translates into CASSLRLQNEQYF.

This clonotype was detected a few times. The CDR3 sequence is CASSPAGGNEQFF. The CDR3 coding sequence is TGTGCCAGCAGTCCCGCGGGAGGGAATGAGCAGTTCTTC. This chain joins TRBV6-2 or TRBV6-3 and TRBJ2-1, with 9 bases identical to TRBD2. The CDR3 totals 13 residues. CDR1 is MNHEY and CDR2 is SVGEGT in the germline V gene. V lost 5 bases to trimming and J lost 7 bases; unmatched junction nucleotides: 3.

This clonotype has only a few counts. The gene calls are TRBV13 and TRBJ1-5; D is ambiguous. Germline V gene sequence: CDR1 PRHDT, CDR2 FYEKMQ (reference sequence). Trimming took 0 bases from V and 3 from J, leaving 9 bases between them. The CDR3 covers 15 residues. The chain's CDR3 is CASSLGGSNNQPQHF. The CDR3 DNA is TGTGCCAGCAGCTTAGGGGGTAGCAACAATCAGCCCCAGCATTTT.

The chain has TRBV10-3 and TRBJ1-2; possibly TRBD1 for D (6 bases). This CDR3 has 12 amino acids. CDR1 is ENHRY, CDR2 SYGVKD, per germline. CDR3 bases: TGTGTTGTTGATGGAGGGGGAGGTGGCTACACCTTC. Residues: CVVDGGGGGYTF.

V is TRBV10-3 and J is TRBJ1-1, with 8 bases lining up with TRBD1. Germline V gene lookup returns CDR1 ENHRY and CDR2 SYGVKD. CDR3 size: 15 residues. V lost 4 bases and J lost 5; bases outside the gene matches: 9. In DNA, the CDR3 is TGTGCCATCAGTGGACACCAACAGGGGGGAACTGAAGCTTTCTTT. This encodes CAISGHQQGGTEAFF.

J is TRBJ2-1 and V is TRBV10-1; D remains unclear. CDR1 WNHNN and CDR2 SYGVQD come from the germline V gene (reference sequence). This CDR3 region has 14 residues. V was cut by 2 bases and J by 0 bases, with 5 bases left in between. CDR3 in DNA: TGCGCCAGCAGTGAGAGGATCTCCTACAATGAGCAGTTCTTC. Translated: CASSERISYNEQFF.

The rearrangement uses TRBV6-5 and TRBJ1-6; D may be TRBD1 (5 bases). V was shortened by 2 bases and J by 6 bases, with 20 bases between the two germline ends. This CDR3 region has 18 residues. Germline V gives CDR1 MNHEY, CDR2 SVGAGI. The CDR3 sequence: CASSYRTGQRTFNSPLHF. CDR3 coding DNA: TGTGCCAGCAGTTACCGTACAGGCCAGAGAACCTTTAATTCACCCCTCCACTTT.

The sample holds a few counts of this clonotype. The rearrangement joins TRBV5-1 to TRBJ2-2; D gene ambiguous. Germline assignment: CDR1 SGHRS and CDR2 YFSETQ. This CDR3 has 14 residues. V was pared by 0 bases and J by 6 bases, with 9 bases between. The CDR3 sequence is CASSLAGSPGELFF. Here the CDR3 DNA reads TGCGCCAGCAGCTTGGCCGGATCACCCGGGGAGCTGTTTTTT.

The chain uses TRBV21-1 and TRBJ2-7. TRBV21-1 is a pseudogene segment. The CDR3 length is 14 residues. The CDR3 protein is CACSKERRSYEQYF. CDR3 nucleotides: TGTGCCTGCAGCAAAGAACGGCGCTCCTACGAGCAGTACTTC.

This chain links TRBV6-5 with TRBJ2-5, with 16 bases matching TRBD2. Trimming at V came to 2 bases and at J to 11 bases, leaving 14 bases not matched to a gene. The CDR3 contains 18 residues. Germline assignment: CDR1 MNHEY and CDR2 SVGAGI. The CDR3 loop reads CASSYPPGLAGGRDEQYF. In DNA form, the CDR3 reads TGTGCCAGCAGTTACCCTCCGGGACTAGCGGGGGGGAGGGATGAGCAGTACTTC.

This clonotype was counted a single time. The V call is TRBV28, the J call TRBJ2-7; D ambiguous. V dropped 6 bases and J dropped 3 bases, with 15 bases sitting between them. Per the germline V gene, CDR1 is MDHEN and CDR2 is SYDVKM. This CDR3 has 14 amino acids. DNA for the CDR3: TGTGCCAGCAGACCCGGGCAGGTCCACTACGAGCAGTACTTC. This sequence encodes CASRPGQVHYEQYF.

The chain joins TRBV7-2 to TRBJ1-1; D is perhaps TRBD1 (5 bases). Germline V gene lookup returns CDR1 SGHTA and CDR2 FQGNSA. The CDR3 sequence is 17 residues long. Trimming took 0 bases from V and 0 from J, leaving 14 bases between them. The CDR3 nucleotides are TGTGCCAGCAGCTTAGCGCTTGAGGGGAGGATGAACACTGAAGCTTTCTTT. Translated, it gives CASSLALEGRMNTEAFF.

This clonotype was detected a few times. The genes are TRBV29-1 and TRBJ1-1, with D perhaps matching TRBD1 (5 bases). The V and J ends lost 4 bases and 1 base respectively, with 16 bases between them. This CDR3 is 15 amino acids long. Germline-derived CDR1 and CDR2 are SQVTM and ANQGSEA. The CDR3, as DNA: TGCAGCGTTGTATTCCGATTGGGGGGGAACACTGAAGCTTTCTTT. This encodes CSVVFRLGGNTEAFF.

CDR3 loop: CAISPINRGQETQYF. CDR3 bases: TGTGCCATCAGCCCTATAAACAGGGGCCAAGAGACCCAGTACTTC. This chain joins TRBV10-3 and TRBJ2-5, with TRBD1 identical over 7 bases. CDR3 size: 15 residues. V dropped 6 bases and J dropped 1; count of bases not matched to a gene: 8. The V gene's germline CDR1 is ENHRY and CDR2 SYGVKD.

The chain combines TRBV6-5 with TRBJ2-4; perhaps TRBD1 as D (6 bases). The ends were cut back, 0 bases at V and 13 bases at J, with 22 bases in the middle. Germline V CDR1 and CDR2: MNHEY, SVGAGI. CDR3 length: 16 residues. In nucleotides, the CDR3 is TGTGCCAGCAGTTACTCGTCCCCTGGACAGACCTACGGGCAGTACTTC. Residues: CASSYSSPGQTYGQYF.

This clonotype appeared a few times. The chain carries TRBV29-1 and TRBJ2-1, with D unclear. Per germline, CDR1 SQVTM and CDR2 ANQGSEA. Trimming pared 4 bases from V and 9 bases from J, leaving 7 bases between. This CDR3 has 10 residues. CDR3 nucleotide sequence: TGCAGCGTTGTCTCCAGTGAGCAGTTCTTC. Residues: CSVVSSEQFF.

The chain couples TRBV4-3 to TRBJ2-7; 9 bases align to TRBD1. The CDR3 is 16 amino acids. Looked up from germline, CDR1 is LGHNA and CDR2 is YSLEER. With 0 bases clipped from V and 4 bases from J, the junction kept 7 bases outside the gene matches. Here the CDR3 DNA reads TGCGCCAGCAGCCAAGATCAAGGGACAGGGCTTTACGAGCAGTACTTC. Protein: CASSQDQGTGLYEQYF.

The J gene is TRBJ1-3, the V gene TRBV12-3 or TRBV12-4, with 10 bases lining up with TRBD1. Trimming cost V 6 bases and J 2 bases; bases outside gene matches: 1. This CDR3 contains 14 residues. The DNA for the CDR3 is TGTGCCAGCAGCGGACAGGGGGCTGGAAACACCATATATTTT. This sequence encodes CASSGQGAGNTIYF.

This clonotype was counted between two and nine times. The chain carries TRBV5-1 and TRBJ2-7; 9 positions agree with TRBD2. The trim removed 1 base at V and 0 bases at J, leaving 8 bases unmatched. Germline CDR1 SGHRS, CDR2 YFSETQ. CDR3 size: 17 residues. CDR3 nucleotide sequence: TGCGCCAGCAGCTTGCGGCGGGAGGGCCTTTTCTCCTACGAGCAGTACTTC. Translated: CASSLRREGLFSYEQYF.

The rearrangement uses TRBV5-4 and TRBJ2-3; D may be TRBD1 (5 bases). CDR3 size: 13 residues. V gave up 7 bases and J gave up 3 bases, with 12 bases separating them. CDR1 is SGHNT, CDR2 YYREEE, per germline (reference sequence). CDR3 sequence (DNA): TGTGCCAGCGGGGCCCTTGGGACAGATACGCAGTATTTT. Protein sequence: CASGALGTDTQYF.

The table lists this clonotype with a few counts. CDR3 in amino acids: CASNPPGGPNYGYTF. The CDR3 DNA sequence: TGTGCCAGCAACCCTCCAGGGGGTCCTAACTATGGCTACACCTTC. The chain is built from TRBV7-9 and TRBJ1-2; 7 bases align to TRBD1. The V and J ends lost 7 bases and 0 bases, in that order; junction bases with no gene match: 8. From germline, CDR1 is SEHNR and CDR2 FQNEAQ (reference sequence). The CDR3 is 15 amino acids.

The table lists this clonotype with a few counts. The junction departs from germline at one end; a sequencing error may be responsible. The rearrangement joins TRBV7-7 to TRBJ2-7; D might be TRBD1 or TRBD2, each matching 5 bases. The CDR3 is made up of 13 amino acids. CDR1 is SSHAT, CDR2 FNYEAQ, per germline (reference sequence). In DNA, the CDR3 is TGTGCTAGCAGTCCCGGGACGACCGCCGAGCAGTACTTC. It yields the protein CASSPGTTAEQYF.

CDR3 sequence: CSARVGYGDPFF. The CDR3 DNA follows: TGCAGTGCTAGAGTCGGGTACGGGGATCCGTTCTTC. This chain links TRBV20-1 with TRBJ2-1, with D tentatively TRBD2 (5 bases). The CDR3 loop spans 12 amino acids. Trimming removed 1 base from V and 15 bases from J, with 16 bases in between. The V gene's germline CDR1 is DFQATT and CDR2 SNEGSKA (reference sequence).

Only a few counts were recorded for this clonotype. The genes are TRBV12-3 or TRBV12-4 and TRBJ2-3, with D tentatively TRBD1 or TRBD2 (6 bases each). V was shortened by 5 bases and J by 2 bases, with 17 bases between the two germline ends. The CDR3 runs 16 residues. DNA for the CDR3: TGTGCCAGCAGTGTCCCCTCAGGGGAGGTCACAGATACGCAGTATTTT. Encoded protein: CASSVPSGEVTDTQYF.

The chain has TRBV14 and TRBJ2-3; no reliable D call. V lost 1 base and J lost 2, with 7 bases in between. Germline CDR1 and CDR2: SGHDN and FVKESK. The CDR3 covers 14 residues. The CDR3 nucleotides read TGTGCCAGCAGCCAAGCGCAGTCCACAGATACGCAGTATTTT. This sequence encodes CASSQAQSTDTQYF.

CDR3 sequence (DNA): TGTGCCAGCAGTTACTCCTACAGCCTCTCCCCTCAAGAGACCCAGTACTTC. Its protein is CASSYSYSLSPQETQYF. The gene calls are TRBV6-5 and TRBJ2-5; unclear D gene. The CDR3 has 17 residues. The germline V and J ends were trimmed by 0 bases and 2 bases, with 16 bases remaining between them. CDR1 is MNHEY, CDR2 SVGAGI, per germline.

The rearrangement uses TRBV2 and TRBJ2-1, with unresolved D. The germline V and J ends were trimmed by 4 bases and 5 bases, with 12 bases remaining between them. Per the germline V gene, CDR1 is SNHLY and CDR2 is FYNNEI. This CDR3 contains 14 residues. The CDR3 protein is CASSGQLSNNEQFF. CDR3 DNA sequence: TGTGCCAGCAGTGGGCAGCTCTCAAACAATGAGCAGTTCTTC.